This TCR beta chain came from a study of neurological immune-mediated disorders. A single record per CDR3 protein comes from TCRdb applying MiXCR to the 5' RACE reads. The repertoire holds more than 55,000 distinct CDR3 sequences, with roughly 10% as singletons. V was cut by 2 bases and J by 6 bases, with 11 bases left in between. Germline V CDR1 and CDR2: SGHTA, FQGNSA. This CDR3 region has 13 residues. Study findings and constraints: TCR-beta repertoires seemed private in all groups, with no expanded CDR3 amino acid sequences shared. The greatest degree of TCR clonal expansion was observed in HTLV-1-associated myelopathy, with the lowest in multiple sclerosis, below that of healthy controls.

This clonotype was detected many times. Its matching antigen is unknown. The time point was: longitudinal time-point 2. The study used blood bank volunteers in Maryland, USA, as healthy controls. Unsorted libraries came from 2 million PBMCs stored at -80 °C. The chain recombines TRBV7-2 with TRBJ2-7; TRBD1 or TRBD2 may be the D gene (5 bases each). This TCR was recovered from a man aged 25 to 45 in good health. Material for sequencing was PBMCs. Here the CDR3 DNA reads TGTGCCAGCAGCTTATTGAGGGGTAGCGAGCAGTACTTC. Protein sequence: CASSLLRGSEQYF.